This TCR beta chain comes out of a study of cytomegalovirus exposure and HLA in healthy donors. Study at large: Earlier, some 200 million T cells were analyzed, and approximately 110 million unique TCR beta sequences were found among them. Overall study findings and caveats: It was reported that TCR beta sequences correctly inferred the HLA-A and HLA-B alleles for most subjects. There were 150 to 200 TCR beta chains listed as cytomegalovirus-associated.

The CDR3 runs to 14 residues. The germline V and J ends were trimmed by 6 bases and 0 bases, with 9 bases remaining between them. Germline V gene sequence: CDR1 MGHRA, CDR2 YSYEKL. Details on this clone: Its antigen remains unidentified.

This PCR relied on a set of 60 Vbeta primers and 13 Jbeta primers. As originally analysed: A later analysis counted approximately 80 million unique TCR beta chains, some 10 million shared. Measured with immunoSEQ multiplex PCR; TCRdb has only the in-frame clones, and not every one. V, J and clone size reflect that table, while D and trimming were determined from the DNA. The sample includes under 150,000 clones, approximately 84% of them seen just once. The chain employs TRBV4-1 and TRBJ1-3, with no clear D. This receptor was obtained from a boy aged 2 to 9 in good health and CMV-seronegative. Sequencing was carried out using PBMCs. The CDR3 DNA follows: TGCGCCAGCAGGGAGCCTCTCTCTGGAAACACCATATATTTT. Translating gives CASREPLSGNTIYF.